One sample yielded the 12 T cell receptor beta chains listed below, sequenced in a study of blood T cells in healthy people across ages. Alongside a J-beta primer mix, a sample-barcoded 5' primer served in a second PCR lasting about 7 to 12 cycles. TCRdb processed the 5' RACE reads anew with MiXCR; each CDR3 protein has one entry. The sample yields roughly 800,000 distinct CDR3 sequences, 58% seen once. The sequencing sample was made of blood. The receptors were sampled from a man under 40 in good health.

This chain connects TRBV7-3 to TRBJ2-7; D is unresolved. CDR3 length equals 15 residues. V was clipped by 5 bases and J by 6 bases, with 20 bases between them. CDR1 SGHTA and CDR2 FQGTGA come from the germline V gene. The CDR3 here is CASSTKTAAIAEQYF. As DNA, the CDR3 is TGTGCCAGCAGCACAAAGACGGCCGCAATTGCCGAGCAGTACTTC.

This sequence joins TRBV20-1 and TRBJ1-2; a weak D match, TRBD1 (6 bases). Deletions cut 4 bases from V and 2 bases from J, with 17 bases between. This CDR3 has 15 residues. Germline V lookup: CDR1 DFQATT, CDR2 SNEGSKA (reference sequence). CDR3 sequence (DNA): TGCAGTGCTACGGCCACTCGGGGGGCGAACTATGGCTACACCTTC. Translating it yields CSATATRGANYGYTF.

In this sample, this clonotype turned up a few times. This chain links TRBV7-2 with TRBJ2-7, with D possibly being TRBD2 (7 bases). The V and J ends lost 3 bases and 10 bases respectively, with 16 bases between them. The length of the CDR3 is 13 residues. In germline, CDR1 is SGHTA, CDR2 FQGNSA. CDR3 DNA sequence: TGTGCCAGCAGCTTTGGGGGGGGGCCCGATCAGTACTTC. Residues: CASSFGGGPDQYF.

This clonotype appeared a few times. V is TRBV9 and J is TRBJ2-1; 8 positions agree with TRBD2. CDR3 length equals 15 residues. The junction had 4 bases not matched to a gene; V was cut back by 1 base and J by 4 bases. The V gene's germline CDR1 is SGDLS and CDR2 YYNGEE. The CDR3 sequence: CASSVRTSYYNEQFF. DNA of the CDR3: TGTGCCAGCAGCGTAAGGACTAGCTATTACAATGAGCAGTTCTTC. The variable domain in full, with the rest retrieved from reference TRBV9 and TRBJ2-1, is DSGVTQTPKHLITATGQRVTLRCSPRSGDLSVYWYQQSLDQGLQFLIQYYNGEERAKGNILERFSAQQFPDLHSELNLSSLELGDSALYFCASSVRTSYYNEQFFGPGTRLTVL.

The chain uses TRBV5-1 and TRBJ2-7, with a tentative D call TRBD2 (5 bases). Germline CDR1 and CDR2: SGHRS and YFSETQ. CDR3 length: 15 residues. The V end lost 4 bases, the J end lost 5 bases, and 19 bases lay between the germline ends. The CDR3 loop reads CASSSGLTGSHEQYF. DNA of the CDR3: TGCGCCAGCAGCAGTGGATTGACGGGGTCCCACGAGCAGTACTTC.

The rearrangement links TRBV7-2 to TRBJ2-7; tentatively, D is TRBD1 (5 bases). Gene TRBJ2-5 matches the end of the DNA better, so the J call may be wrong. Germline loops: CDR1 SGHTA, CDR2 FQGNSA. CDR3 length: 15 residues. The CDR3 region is CASSLNWGRKETQYF. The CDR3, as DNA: TGTGCCAGCAGCTTAAACTGGGGCAGAAAAGAGACCCAGTACTTC.

CDR3 sequence reads: CASSSYTSSYNEQFF. CDR3 DNA: TGTGCCAGCAGCTCTTACACAAGCTCCTACAATGAGCAGTTCTTC. This sequence joins TRBV7-8 and TRBJ2-1; D is undetermined. The germline V gene encodes CDR1 SGHVS and CDR2 FQNEAQ. Trimming left V 4 bases short and J 0 bases short, with 10 bases between. CDR3 length equals 15 residues.

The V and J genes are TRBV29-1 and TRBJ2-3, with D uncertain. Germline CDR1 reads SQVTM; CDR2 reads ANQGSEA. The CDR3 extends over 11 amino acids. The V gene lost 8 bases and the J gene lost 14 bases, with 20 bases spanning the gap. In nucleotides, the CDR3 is TGCAGCATTGGGAAAGAATACGTAGGGTATTTT. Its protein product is CSIGKEYVGYF.

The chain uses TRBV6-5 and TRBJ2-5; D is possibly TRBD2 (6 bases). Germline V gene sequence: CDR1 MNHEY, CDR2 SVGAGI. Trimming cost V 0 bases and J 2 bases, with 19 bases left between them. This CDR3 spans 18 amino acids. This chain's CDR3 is CASSYSFLAPGIQETQYF. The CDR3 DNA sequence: TGTGCCAGCAGTTACTCGTTCCTAGCGCCAGGAATACAAGAGACCCAGTACTTC.

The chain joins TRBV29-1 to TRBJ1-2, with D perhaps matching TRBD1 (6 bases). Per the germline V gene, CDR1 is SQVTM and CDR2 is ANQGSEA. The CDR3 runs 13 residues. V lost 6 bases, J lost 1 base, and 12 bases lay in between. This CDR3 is CSVERGDNYGYTF. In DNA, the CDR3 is TGCAGCGTAGAAAGGGGGGATAACTATGGCTACACCTTC.

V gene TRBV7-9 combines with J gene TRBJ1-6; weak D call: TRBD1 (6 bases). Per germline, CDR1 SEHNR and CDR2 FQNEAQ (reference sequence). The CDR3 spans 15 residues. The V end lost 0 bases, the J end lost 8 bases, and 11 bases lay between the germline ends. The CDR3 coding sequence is TGTGCCAGCAGCTTAGCGCTCGGGGGCGATTCACCCCTCCACTTT. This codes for CASSLALGGDSPLHF.

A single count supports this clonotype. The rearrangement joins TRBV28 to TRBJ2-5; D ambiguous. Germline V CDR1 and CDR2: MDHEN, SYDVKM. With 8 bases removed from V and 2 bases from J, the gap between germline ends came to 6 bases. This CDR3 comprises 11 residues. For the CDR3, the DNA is TGTGCCAGCGGCCGGCAAGAGACCCAGTACTTC. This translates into CASGRQETQYF.